These 6 T cell receptor beta chains were all obtained from the same sample, sequenced in a study of shared clonotypes between healthy human individuals. Libraries were prepared by immunoSEQ multiplex PCR; TCRdb keeps only in-frame clonotypes and omits some of them. The repertoire includes about 2 million clones, 85% to 95% of them detected once, and under 0.15% sits in the top ten. The specimen was naive CD4+ T cells sorted from blood. Subset specified: CD45RA+ positively selected. These receptors were collected from a man between 18 and 29 years old in good health.

The chain employs TRBV9 and TRBJ1-1; D is unresolved. This CDR3 is built from 13 residues. Trimming removed 3 bases at V and 5 bases at J, with 11 bases between. Germline V gene data show CDR1 as SGDLS and CDR2 as YYNGEE. The CDR3 reads CASSGYSQTEAFF. CDR3 sequence (DNA): TGTGCCAGCAGCGGGTACAGCCAAACTGAAGCTTTCTTT.

The rearrangement links TRBV7-2 to TRBJ1-5; weak D call: TRBD1 (6 bases). From germline, CDR1 is SGHTA and CDR2 FQGNSA. The CDR3 runs to 16 residues. V lost 1 base and J lost 0, with 10 bases in between. The CDR3 DNA follows: TGTGCCAGCAGCTTAGAGGGGGGCTTTAGCAATCAGCCCCAGCATTTT. Its protein product is CASSLEGGFSNQPQHF.

The chain is built from TRBV5-1 and TRBJ2-1; D is unresolved. Germline CDR1 SGHRS, CDR2 YFSETQ. V was trimmed by 0 bases and J by 0 bases, leaving 10 bases between them. There are 16 residues in the CDR3. For the CDR3, the DNA is TGCGCCAGCAGCTTGGCACTGGCCCCCTCCTACAATGAGCAGTTCTTC. Encoded protein: CASSLALAPSYNEQFF.

As to this clone: The junction departs from the called germline gene at one end, perhaps through a read error. The identical CDR3 is also encoded by other nucleotide sequences in the sample. The chain has TRBV19 and TRBJ1-2; D remains ambiguous. Germline values: CDR1 LNHDA, CDR2 SQIVND (reference sequence). The CDR3 is 12 amino acids. CDR3 loop: CASSTTDYGYTF. The CDR3 DNA reads TGTGCCAGTAGTACCACAGACTACGGCTACACCTTC.

The chain combines TRBV28 with TRBJ1-1; D is unclear. Germline V CDR1 and CDR2: MDHEN, SYDVKM. The V gene lost 2 bases and the J gene lost 7 bases, with 8 bases spanning the gap. The CDR3 is 12 residues long. The CDR3 bases are TGTGCCAGCAGTTTAGTGGCGGGTGAAGCTTTCTTT. Translating gives CASSLVAGEAFF.

This clone was seen just once. The chain has TRBV6-5 and TRBJ2-5, with D possibly TRBD2 on 7 matching bases. The ends were cut back, 2 bases at V and 4 bases at J, with 17 bases in the middle. The CDR3 length is 16 residues. Germline V gene data show CDR1 as MNHEY and CDR2 as SVGAGI. The CDR3 DNA reads TGTGCCAGCAGTTACCGCTCCGGGGGGCGCGGAGAGACCCAGTACTTC. Residues: CASSYRSGGRGETQYF.